This entry describes one T cell receptor beta chain. The target antigen is unknown. These data belong to a study of T cell repertoires in cytomegalovirus infection. Study background: Recently described HLA-C-restricted plus well-studied HLA-B-restricted CMV epitopes were used. Findings and limits, study-wide: Dominating the ex vivo response were HLA-C-restricted CMV-specific TCR beta clonotypes.

V was clipped by 10 bases and J by 4 bases, with 10 bases between them. The CDR3 is 11 residues long. CDR1 is SNHLY, CDR2 FYNNEI, per germline. TCRdb re-called the reads with MiXCR, one entry per CDR3 protein. The sample contains 200,000 or so distinct CDR3 sequences, about 39% of which appear only once. Sequenced material: CD8+ T cells from cultured PBMCs, taken from culture after CMV antigen stimulation. The chain links TRBV2 to TRBJ1-1; the D is unclear. The sequence was collected from a human donor in good health (CMV status not recorded). Some clones in this sample may be carry-over from other donors' samples. CDR3: CATYLGTEAFF. CDR3 DNA sequence: TGTGCCACCTATCTGGGCACTGAAGCTTTCTTT.